Described below is a single T cell receptor beta chain sequence and its context. Amplified TCR beta CDR3 regions derived from RNA transcripts. TCR CDR3 underwent first-round RT-PCR with the HTBI primer set. TCRdb analysed the multiplex PCR reads with MiXCR anew, one entry per CDR3 protein. This sample has 550,000 to 600,000 distinct CDR3 sequences, with approximately 15% found just once. This specimen belongs to a study of T cells in Graves' hyperthyroidism and ophthalmopathy. CDR3 size: 15 residues. CDR1 and CDR2 (germline): SGHVS, FQNEAQ. With V trimmed by 5 bases and J by 5 bases, 5 bases remained unmatched.

Sequenced sample: blood. The TCR was taken from a woman aged 18-29 years with Graves' ophthalmopathy. This chain connects TRBV7-8 to TRBJ1-5; 11 nucleotides align to TRBD1. CDR3 region: CASSMGQGVDQPQHF. The CDR3 DNA reads as TGTGCCAGCAGCATGGGACAGGGGGTCGATCAGCCCCAGCATTTT.